The rows below give T cell receptor beta chains drawn from one sample of a study of cytomegalovirus exposure and HLA in healthy donors. Generated by immunoSEQ multiplex PCR, the TCRdb table keeps only in-frame clones and is missing some. The sample holds around 130,000 clones, around 73% seen once. The specimen sequenced was PBMCs. Receptor source: a human donor in good health. Both conserved end residues are part of each CDR3. D genes are given only for firm matches.

v_gene	j_gene	d_gene	CDR3aa
TRBV28	TRBJ2-5	-	CASSFWQGQDQETQYF
TRBV9	TRBJ2-3	-	CASSVEIWGGSTDTQYF
TRBV9	TRBJ1-5	-	CASSVDERRNQPQHF
TRBV7-9	TRBJ2-1	-	CASSLFQGGGNEQFF
TRBV9	TRBJ1-6	-	CASSVIEGSPLHF
TRBV30	TRBJ1-1	-	CAWKLTGINGEAFF
TRBV2	TRBJ2-7	-	CASSEALWGVPVGYEQYF
TRBV10-3	TRBJ1-2	TRBD1	CAISEWGQGTGYTF
TRBV27	TRBJ1-2	-	CASSLAGAPYGYTF
TRBV7-2	TRBJ2-7	TRBD2	CASSPLTSGPNEQYF
TRBV18	TRBJ1-2	TRBD1	CASSPLDREGNGYTF
TRBV7-9	TRBJ1-1	-	CASAAGRAFF
TRBV5-1	TRBJ2-1	TRBD2	CASSLRFETSATSENNEQFF
TRBV5-1	TRBJ2-3	-	CASRARQSQNPSTDTQYF
TRBV18	TRBJ1-2	TRBD1	CASSPSGTGAYGYTF
TRBV5-1	TRBJ1-2	-	CASSLEAGTLNYGYTF
TRBV7-9	TRBJ2-5	-	CALTGRDQETQYF
TRBV19	TRBJ1-4	-	CASSMTQGPNEKLFF
TRBV19	TRBJ1-5	-	CASKSYNQPQHF
TRBV2	TRBJ2-2	-	CASNNRGELFF
TRBV6-5	TRBJ2-3	TRBD2	CASSYSPSGGADTQYF
TRBV6-5	TRBJ1-1	-	CASSFTREKTVEAFF
TRBV7-2	TRBJ1-1	-	CASSFDSSGAEAFF
TRBV5-4	TRBJ2-6	-	CASSPPVGKGSVRGANVLTF
TRBV19	TRBJ2-1	TRBD2	CASSPTSGGYNEQFF
TRBV2	TRBJ2-2	-	CASSDSTGELFF
TRBV5-4	TRBJ1-2	-	CASSLPVNYGYTF
TRBV6-5	TRBJ2-7	TRBD1	CASSSSGQVLYEQYF
TRBV29-1	TRBJ2-1	TRBD2	CSVLSGSADEQFF
TRBV27	TRBJ2-3	TRBD2	CASWDYTTDTQYF
TRBV9	TRBJ2-3	TRBD2	CASSVAAGGSTDTQYF
TRBV6-6	TRBJ1-6	TRBD1	CASNLDRYNSPLHF
TRBV7-2	TRBJ1-6	TRBD1	CASSPDRGRSPLHF
TRBV7-9	TRBJ2-5	-	CASSFSGQETQYF
TRBV4-2	TRBJ1-3	-	CASSQVPGRGGNTIYF